The 19 T cell receptor beta chains presented below share a single source sample, sequenced in a study of T cell responses to AZD1222 COVID-19 vaccine. Sequenced by immunoSEQ multiplex PCR; TCRdb stores in-frame clones only, minus some. This sample has 55,000 to 65,000 clones, with 75% to 90% found just once. Sample: peripheral blood, taken on day 0 of AZD1222 vaccination. The receptors were gathered from an adult in good health.

CDR3 sequence reads: CASSLGMAERNTGELFF. CDR3 DNA sequence: TGCGCCAGCAGCTTGGGTATGGCGGAGCGGAACACCGGGGAGCTGTTTTTT. The chain has TRBV5-1 and TRBJ2-2; D uncertain. Germline V gene lookup returns CDR1 SGHRS and CDR2 YFSETQ. This CDR3 contains 17 residues. Trimming took off 0 bases at V and 1 base at J, with 13 bases between the two ends.

This clone was counted a single time. V gene TRBV24-1 combines with J gene TRBJ1-1; 10 nucleotides align to TRBD1. There are 15 residues in the CDR3. V shed 7 bases and J 1 base; nucleotides not matched to a gene: 5. CDR1 is KGHDR and CDR2 is SFDVKD in the germline V gene. CDR3 region: CATRGQGTRNTEAFF. The CDR3 nucleotides read TGTGCCACCAGGGGACAGGGGACCCGGAACACTGAAGCTTTCTTT.

This chain links TRBV27 with TRBJ1-5; possibly TRBD1 for D (6 bases). This CDR3 is 18 amino acids long. Trimming stripped 3 bases from V and 4 bases from J, with 22 bases between. The germline V gene has CDR1 MNHEY and CDR2 SMNVEV (reference sequence). CDR3 in DNA: TGTGCCAGCAGTTTTTGGGGGGCGGGCGGGTGGAGGAATCAGCCCCAGCATTTT. It specifies CASSFWGAGGWRNQPQHF.

V is TRBV6-4 and J is TRBJ1-5; 9 positions agree with TRBD1. The CDR3 length is 15 residues. Germline V gene lookup returns CDR1 MRHNA and CDR2 SNTAGT. Trimming took 4 bases from V and 6 from J; bases not matched to a gene: 7. The CDR3 loop reads CASSAIQGAGQPQHF. The CDR3 bases are TGTGCCAGCAGTGCTATACAGGGGGCCGGTCAGCCCCAGCATTTT.

This clone was seen only once. This chain uses TRBV13 with TRBJ1-1; 10 bases agree with TRBD1. J lost 4 bases, V lost 5 bases, and 4 bases had no gene match. The CDR3 loop spans 14 amino acids. Germline CDR1 reads PRHDT; CDR2 reads FYEKMQ (reference sequence). The CDR3 sequence: CASSPRDRGTEAFF. CDR3 bases: TGTGCCAGCAGCCCCCGGGACAGGGGCACTGAAGCTTTCTTT.

This clone was detected a few times. The chain links TRBV12-3 or TRBV12-4 to TRBJ2-7, with D uncertain. V gave up 3 bases and J gave up 7 bases, with 4 bases separating them. This CDR3 comprises 10 residues. This chain's CDR3 is CASSFREQYF. The CDR3, as DNA: TGTGCCAGCAGTTTTCGGGAGCAGTACTTC.

The chain is built from TRBV9 and TRBJ1-1; no clear D. In germline, CDR1 is SGDLS, CDR2 YYNGEE. Trimming shortened V by 3 bases and J by 6 bases, and 12 bases separated the two germline ends. The CDR3 loop spans 13 amino acids. The CDR3 DNA follows: TGTGCCAGCAGCGCTATTGTGGACGCTGAAGCTTTCTTT. It is translated as CASSAIVDAEAFF.

This chain uses TRBV19 with TRBJ2-7; 7 bases line up with TRBD2. Germline CDR1 and CDR2: LNHDA and SQIVND (reference sequence). This CDR3 is built from 13 residues. Trimming took 1 base from V and 6 from J; bases not matched to a gene: 3. The CDR3 coding sequence is TGTGCCAGTAGTATAGGTGGCGGGGGCGAGCAGTACTTC. Its protein is CASSIGGGGEQYF. Drawing the rest from reference TRBV19 and TRBJ2-7, the complete variable domain is DGGITQSPKYLFRKEGQNVTLSCEQNLNHDAMYWYRQDPGQGLRLIYYSQIVNDFQKGDIAEGYSVSREKKESFPLTVTSAQKNPTAFYLCASSIGGGGEQYFGPGTRLTVT.

The chain carries TRBV7-9 and TRBJ2-1, with 7 positions matching TRBD2. The trim removed 5 bases at V and 7 bases at J, leaving 8 bases unmatched. The CDR3 runs to 14 residues. Germline CDR1 reads SEHNR; CDR2 reads FQNEAQ (reference sequence). The CDR3 bases are TGTGCCAGCAGCCTATTAGCGGGTCGGAATGAGCAGTTCTTC. Encoded protein: CASSLLAGRNEQFF.

The chain carries TRBV18 and TRBJ2-6, with a tentative D call TRBD1 (5 bases). Germline values: CDR1 KGHSH, CDR2 LQKENI. This CDR3 has 16 residues. V was shortened by 1 base and J by 4 bases, with 11 bases between the two germline ends. The CDR3 DNA reads TGTGCCAGCTCACCACGATCAGGGTCCGGGGCCAACGTCCTGACTTTC. This translates into CASSPRSGSGANVLTF.

This clone was seen a few times. The chain links TRBV5-1 to TRBJ1-2, with 9 bases identical to TRBD1. This CDR3 contains 17 residues. In germline, CDR1 is SGHRS, CDR2 YFSETQ. With V trimmed by 0 bases and J by 4 bases, 10 bases remained unmatched. DNA of the CDR3: TGCGCCAGCAGCTTGGCCGGACAGGGGTCCTCTCCCTATGGCTACACCTTC. This codes for CASSLAGQGSSPYGYTF. Looking up the rest from reference TRBV5-1 and TRBJ1-2 gives the full variable domain: KAGVTQTPRYLIKTRGQQVTLSCSPISGHRSVSWYQQTPGQGLQFLFEYFSETQRNKGNFPGRFSGRQFSNSRSEMNVSTLELGDSALYLCASSLAGQGSSPYGYTFGSGTRLTVV.

The V gene is TRBV25-1, the J gene TRBJ2-6; no definite D call. The V end lost 8 bases, the J end lost 4 bases, and 9 bases lay between the germline ends. This CDR3 has 13 residues. Germline V gives CDR1 MGHDK, CDR2 SYGVNS. The CDR3 DNA reads as TGTGCCAGCGGTATCCCCGGGGCCAACGTCCTGACTTTC. This encodes CASGIPGANVLTF. The full variable domain, with the rest looked up from reference TRBV25-1 and TRBJ2-6, is EADIYQTPRYLVIGTGKKITLECSQTMGHDKMYWYQQDPGMELHLIHYSYGVNSTEKGDLSSESTVSRIRTEHFPLTLESARPSHTSQYLCASGIPGANVLTFGAGSRLTVL.

The J gene is TRBJ1-1, the V gene TRBV6-5; D is uncertain. V was pared by 4 bases and J by 4 bases, with 16 bases between. The V gene's germline CDR1 is MNHEY and CDR2 SVGAGI. The CDR3 has 15 amino acids. The CDR3 protein is CASSFYPEGGTEAFF. CDR3 in DNA: TGTGCCAGCAGTTTTTATCCGGAGGGAGGCACTGAAGCTTTCTTT.

The genes are TRBV5-1 and TRBJ2-1; D gene uncertain. The CDR3 has 12 amino acids. CDR1 and CDR2 from the germline V gene are SGHRS and YFSETQ. The V end lost 0 bases, the J end lost 13 bases, and 11 bases lay between the germline ends. DNA of the CDR3: TGCGCCAGCAGCTTGGGGGAACGATATCAGTTCTTC. Protein sequence: CASSLGERYQFF. The full variable domain, its missing parts supplied by reference TRBV5-1 and TRBJ2-1, is KAGVTQTPRYLIKTRGQQVTLSCSPISGHRSVSWYQQTPGQGLQFLFEYFSETQRNKGNFPGRFSGRQFSNSRSEMNVSTLELGDSALYLCASSLGERYQFFGPGTRLTVL.

This clone was seen once. DNA for the CDR3: TGTGCCAGCTCTAACTCGTACGGCCAGCAGTACTTC. This codes for CASSNSYGQQYF. This sequence joins TRBV28 and TRBJ2-7; D is ambiguous. CDR3 length: 12 amino acids. From germline, CDR1 is MDHEN and CDR2 SYDVKM. The V end lost 8 bases, the J end lost 8 bases, and 16 bases lay between the germline ends.

This chain joins TRBV6-5 and TRBJ1-2; D remains unclear. Germline values: CDR1 MNHEY, CDR2 SVGAGI. CDR3 length equals 15 residues. The ends were cut back, 2 bases at V and 6 bases at J, with 16 bases in the middle. The DNA for the CDR3 is TGTGCCAGCAGTTACGGTACAGATAAAAAAGATGGCTACACCTTC. Amino acid sequence: CASSYGTDKKDGYTF.

The gene calls are TRBV19 and TRBJ2-1; D is possibly TRBD2 (5 bases). Trimming took 1 base from V and 8 from J, leaving 9 bases between them. Germline-derived CDR1 and CDR2 are LNHDA and SQIVND (reference sequence). This CDR3 comprises 13 residues. CDR3 nucleotide sequence: TGTGCCAGTAGTATAGCCTCGCGGGATGAGCAGTTCTTC. Translating it yields CASSIASRDEQFF.

The J gene is TRBJ2-3, the V gene TRBV5-1, with a weak D call TRBD1 (5 bases). The CDR3 totals 15 residues. V lost 1 base and J lost 2, with 11 bases in between. Germline lookup yields CDR1 SGHRS and CDR2 YFSETQ. This CDR3 is CASSLFGRDTDTQYF. CDR3 sequence (DNA): TGCGCCAGCAGCTTGTTCGGCAGGGACACAGATACGCAGTATTTT.

The J gene is TRBJ2-2, the V gene TRBV18, with D possibly called TRBD1 or TRBD2 (5 bases each). V was cut by 2 bases and J by 6 bases, with 10 bases left in between. Germline-derived CDR1 and CDR2 are KGHSH and LQKENI. The CDR3 sequence is 14 residues long. CDR3 amino acids: CASSPLRGPGELFF. CDR3 in DNA: TGTGCCAGCTCACCATTGAGGGGACCCGGGGAGCTGTTTTTT. The full variable domain, with the rest looked up from reference TRBV18 and TRBJ2-2, is NAGVMQNPRHLVRRRGQEARLRCSPMKGHSHVYWYRQLPEEGLKFMVYLQKENIIDESGMPKERFSAEFPKEGPSILRIQQVVRGDSAAYFCASSPLRGPGELFFGEGSRLTVL.